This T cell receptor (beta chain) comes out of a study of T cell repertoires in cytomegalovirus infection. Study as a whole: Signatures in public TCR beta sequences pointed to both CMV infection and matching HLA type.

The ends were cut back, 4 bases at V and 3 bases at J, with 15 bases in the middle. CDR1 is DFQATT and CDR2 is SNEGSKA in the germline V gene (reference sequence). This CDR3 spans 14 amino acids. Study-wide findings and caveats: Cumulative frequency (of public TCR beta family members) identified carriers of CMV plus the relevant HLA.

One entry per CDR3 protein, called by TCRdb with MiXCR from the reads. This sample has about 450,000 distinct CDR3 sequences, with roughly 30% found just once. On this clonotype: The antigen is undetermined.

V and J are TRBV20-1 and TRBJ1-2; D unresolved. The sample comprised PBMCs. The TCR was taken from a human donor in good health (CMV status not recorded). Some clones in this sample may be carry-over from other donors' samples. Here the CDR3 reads CSAKAIQRDYGYTF. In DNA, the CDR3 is TGCAGTGCTAAAGCCATCCAGCGAGACTATGGCTACACCTTC.